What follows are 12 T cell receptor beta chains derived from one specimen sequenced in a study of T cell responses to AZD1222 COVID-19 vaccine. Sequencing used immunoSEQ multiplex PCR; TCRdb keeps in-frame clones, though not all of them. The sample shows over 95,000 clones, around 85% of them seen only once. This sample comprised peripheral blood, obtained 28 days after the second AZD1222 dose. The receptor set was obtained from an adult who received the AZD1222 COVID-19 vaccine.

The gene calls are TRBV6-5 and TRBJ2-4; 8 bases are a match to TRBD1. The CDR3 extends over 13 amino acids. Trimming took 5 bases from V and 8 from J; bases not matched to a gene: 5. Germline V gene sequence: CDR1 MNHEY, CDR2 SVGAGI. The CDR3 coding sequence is TGTGCCAGCAGTCCCGGGACAGGCTACATTCAGTACTTC. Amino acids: CASSPGTGYIQYF.

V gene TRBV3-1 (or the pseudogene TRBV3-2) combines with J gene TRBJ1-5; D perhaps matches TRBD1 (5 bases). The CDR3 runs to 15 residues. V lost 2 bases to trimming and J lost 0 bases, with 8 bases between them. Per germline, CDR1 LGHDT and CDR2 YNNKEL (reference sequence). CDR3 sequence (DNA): TGTGCCAGCAGCCAACAGGGCCTTAGCAATCAGCCCCAGCATTTT. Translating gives CASSQQGLSNQPQHF.

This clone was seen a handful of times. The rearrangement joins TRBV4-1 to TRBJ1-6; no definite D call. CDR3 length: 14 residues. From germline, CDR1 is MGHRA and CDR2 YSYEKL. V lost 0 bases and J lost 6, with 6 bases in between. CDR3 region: CASSQDPFNSPLHF. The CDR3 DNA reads TGCGCCAGCAGCCAAGACCCCTTTAATTCACCCCTCCACTTT.

For the CDR3, the DNA is TGTGCCAGCACCCCACCCTTGGAAGGGGAAGAAGCTTTCTTT. This encodes CASTPPLEGEEAFF. The genes are TRBV6-5 and TRBJ1-1; D may be TRBD1 (5 bases). V was trimmed by 7 bases and J by 8 bases, leaving 20 bases between them. Germline V gene sequence: CDR1 MNHEY, CDR2 SVGAGI. The CDR3 covers 14 residues.

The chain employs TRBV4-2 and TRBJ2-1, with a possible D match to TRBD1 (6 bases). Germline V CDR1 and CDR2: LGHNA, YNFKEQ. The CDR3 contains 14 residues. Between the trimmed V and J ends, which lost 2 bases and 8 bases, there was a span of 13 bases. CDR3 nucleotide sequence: TGTGCCAGCAGCCAACCCCTACAGGGCGATGAGCAGTTCTTC. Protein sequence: CASSQPLQGDEQFF.

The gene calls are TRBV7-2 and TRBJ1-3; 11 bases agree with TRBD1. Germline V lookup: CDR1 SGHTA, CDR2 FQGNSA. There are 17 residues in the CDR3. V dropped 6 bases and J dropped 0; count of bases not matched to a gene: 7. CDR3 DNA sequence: TGTGCCAGCAGAAATACCGGGACAGGGGGCTCTGGAAACACCATATATTTT. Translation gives CASRNTGTGGSGNTIYF.

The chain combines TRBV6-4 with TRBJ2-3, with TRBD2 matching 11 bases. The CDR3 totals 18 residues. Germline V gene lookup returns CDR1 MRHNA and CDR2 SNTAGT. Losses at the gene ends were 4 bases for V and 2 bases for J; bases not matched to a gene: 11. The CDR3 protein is CASSGPGTSGQLTDTQYF. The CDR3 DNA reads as TGTGCCAGCAGTGGCCCCGGGACTAGCGGACAACTCACAGATACGCAGTATTTT.

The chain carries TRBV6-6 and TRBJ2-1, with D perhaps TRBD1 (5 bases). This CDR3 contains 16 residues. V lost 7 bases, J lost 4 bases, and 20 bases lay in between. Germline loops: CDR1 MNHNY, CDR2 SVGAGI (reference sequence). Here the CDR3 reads CASTEGARFIYNEQFF. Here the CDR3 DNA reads TGTGCCAGCACCGAAGGGGCGAGATTCATTTACAATGAGCAGTTCTTC.

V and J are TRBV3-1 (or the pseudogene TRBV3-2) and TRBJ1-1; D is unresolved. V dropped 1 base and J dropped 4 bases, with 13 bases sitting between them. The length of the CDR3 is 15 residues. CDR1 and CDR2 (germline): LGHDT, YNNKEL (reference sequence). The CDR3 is CASSQVPGRGTEAFF. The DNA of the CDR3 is TGTGCCAGCAGCCAAGTCCCGGGTCGGGGCACTGAAGCTTTCTTT.

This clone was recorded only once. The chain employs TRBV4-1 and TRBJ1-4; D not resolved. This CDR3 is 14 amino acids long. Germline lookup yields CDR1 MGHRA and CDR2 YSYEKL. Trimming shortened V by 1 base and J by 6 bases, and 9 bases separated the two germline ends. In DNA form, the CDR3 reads TGCGCCAGCAGCCAAGGAGCGCTTGATGAAAAACTGTTTTTT. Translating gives CASSQGALDEKLFF.

Here the CDR3 reads CASSYLGAGPYF. The CDR3 DNA reads as TGTGCCAGCAGTTACCTAGGGGCAGGGCCGTACTTC. V is TRBV6-2 or TRBV6-3 and J is TRBJ2-7, with a possible D match to TRBD1 (5 bases). Germline-derived CDR1 and CDR2 are MNHEY and SVGEGT. The V and J ends lost 2 bases and 12 bases respectively, with 14 bases between them. The CDR3 has 12 amino acids.

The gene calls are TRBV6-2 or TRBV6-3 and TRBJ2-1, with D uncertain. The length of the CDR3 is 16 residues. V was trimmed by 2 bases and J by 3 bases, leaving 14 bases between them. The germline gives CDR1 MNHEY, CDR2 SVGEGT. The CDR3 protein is CASSYEAQSNYNEQFF. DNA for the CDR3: TGTGCCAGCAGTTACGAGGCGCAGTCCAACTACAATGAGCAGTTCTTC.